In its sample, the clone carrying this TCR beta chain was seen many times. The record originates from a study of blood T cell repertoires in COVID-19. The wider study: Samples representing acute and convalescent COVID-19 were sourced from the United States, Italy and Spain.

Germline CDR1 reads MDHEN; CDR2 reads SYDVKM. This CDR3 is 15 amino acids long. V was clipped by 4 bases and J by 7 bases; unmatched bases: 7. In the authors' workflow: Nucleated cell number was recorded as an estimate derived from reference gene primer amplification. TCRdb keeps only in-frame clones here, not all; method: immunoSEQ multiplex PCR. The DNA was the basis for D and trimming; V, J and clone size are from that table. The sample gives 150,000 to 200,000 clones, roughly 80% of which show up once; around 13% is in the top ten. Sequencing used peripheral blood. The clonotype was recovered from a woman in her 70s with COVID-19, enrolled during active disease. The chain uses TRBV28 and TRBJ1-6, with 7 nucleotides matching TRBD1. The CDR3 DNA follows: TGTGCCAGCAGTTGGACAGGCACGTTGAATTCACCCCTCCACTTT. Residues: CASSWTGTLNSPLHF.